The source of this T cell receptor (beta chain) is a study of CD8+ T cells in alopecia areata. About the study: Dosing with tofacitinib proceeded for 6 to 18 months, followed by 6 months off drug.

RNA was extracted and reverse transcribed into cDNA as the sequencing template. TCRdb keeps only in-frame clones here, not all; method: immunoSEQ multiplex PCR. The sample consists of over 150,000 clones, almost 65% of them appearing once. T lymphocytes (CD4+ and CD8+) were sorted from PBMCs. This CDR3 has 15 amino acids. Trimming at V came to 1 base and at J to 5 bases, leaving 9 bases not matched to a gene. Looked up from germline, CDR1 is SGHRS and CDR2 is YFSETQ. This sequence joins TRBV5-1 and TRBJ2-7, with 7 bases matching TRBD1. This receptor was taken from a human donor with alopecia areata. Source: CD4+ T cells sorted from blood, taken at week 0. CDR3 amino acids: CASSLTGVHPHEQYF. CDR3 sequence (DNA): TGCGCCAGCAGCTTGACAGGGGTACACCCCCACGAGCAGTACTTC.